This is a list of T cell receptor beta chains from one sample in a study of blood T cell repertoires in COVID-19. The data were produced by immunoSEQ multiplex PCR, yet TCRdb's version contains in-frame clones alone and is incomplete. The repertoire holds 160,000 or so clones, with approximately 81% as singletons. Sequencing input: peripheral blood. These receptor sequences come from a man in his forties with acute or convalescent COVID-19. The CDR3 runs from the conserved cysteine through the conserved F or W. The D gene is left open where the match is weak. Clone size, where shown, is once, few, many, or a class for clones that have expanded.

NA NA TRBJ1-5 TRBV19 CASSIDRRAQPQHF TGTGCCAGTAGTATAGATCGGAGAGCCCAGCCCCAGCATTTT
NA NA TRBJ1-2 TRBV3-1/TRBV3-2 CASSPTGDAGYTF TGTGCCAGCAGCCCTACGGGGGACGCTGGCTACACCTTC
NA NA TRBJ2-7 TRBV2 CASSEGDTAYEQYF TGTGCCAGCAGTGAGGGGGACACCGCCTACGAGCAGTACTTC
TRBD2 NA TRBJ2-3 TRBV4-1 CASSSGGAGDTQYF TGCGCCAGCTCGTCCGGGGGGGCTGGAGATACGCAGTATTTT
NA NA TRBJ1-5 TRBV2 CASSGTAGYQPQHF TGTGCCAGCAGTGGGACAGCCGGATATCAGCCCCAGCATTTT
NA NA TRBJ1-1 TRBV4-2 CASSQTSGGGGKTLF TGTGCCAGCAGCCAAACCTCCGGGGGGGGTGGAAAGACGTTGTTT
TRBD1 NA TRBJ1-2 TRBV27 CASSQGQGGGYGYTF TGTGCCAGCAGTCAAGGACAGGGAGGAGGATATGGCTACACCTTC
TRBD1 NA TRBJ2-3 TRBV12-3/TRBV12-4 CASSQGAIDTQYF TGTGCCAGCAGCCAGGGGGCGATAGATACGCAGTATTTT
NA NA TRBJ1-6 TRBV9 CASSVEGGYNSPLHF TGTGCCAGCAGCGTGGAAGGGGGATATAATTCACCCCTCCACTTT
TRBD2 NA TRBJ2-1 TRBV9 CASSLAGGPNEQFF TGTGCCAGCAGTCTAGCGGGGGGCCCCAATGAGCAGTTCTTC
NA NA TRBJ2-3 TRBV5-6 CASTAQGLGTDTQYF TGTGCCAGCACCGCTCAGGGTCTAGGCACAGATACGCAGTATTTT
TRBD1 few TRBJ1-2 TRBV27 CASSLIFGTGGYGYTF TGTGCCAGCAGCCTGATTTTCGGGACAGGGGGCTATGGCTACACCTTC
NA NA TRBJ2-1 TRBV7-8 CASRRTLNSYNEQFF TGTGCCAGCAGGCGGACTCTAAACTCCTACAATGAGCAGTTCTTC
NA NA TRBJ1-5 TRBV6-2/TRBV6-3 CASSSWDKPSNQPQHF TGTGCCAGCAGTTCCTGGGACAAGCCTAGCAATCAGCCCCAGCATTTT
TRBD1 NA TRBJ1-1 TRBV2 CASSESDNRGLPNTEAFF TGTGCCAGCAGTGAATCTGATAACAGGGGGTTACCGAACACTGAAGCTTTCTTT
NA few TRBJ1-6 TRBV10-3 CAISVDSNSPLHF TGTGCCATCAGTGTAGACAGTAATTCACCCCTCCACTTT
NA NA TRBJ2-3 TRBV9 CASSEYGGQNTDTQYF TGTGCCAGCAGCGAATACGGGGGACAGAACACAGATACGCAGTATTTT
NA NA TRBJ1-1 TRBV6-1 CASSETGTPFF TGTGCCAGCAGTGAAACAGGTACCCCTTTCTTT
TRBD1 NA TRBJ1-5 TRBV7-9 CASSRQGSQPQHF TGTGCCAGCAGCAGACAGGGGAGTCAGCCCCAGCATTTT
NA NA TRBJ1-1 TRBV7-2 CASSLLGGTTEAFF TGTGCCAGCAGCCTACTGGGAGGGACCACTGAAGCTTTCTTT
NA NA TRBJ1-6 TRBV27 CASSLGGGGSPLHF TGTGCCAGCAGTTTAGGGGGGGGCGGTTCACCCCTCCACTTT
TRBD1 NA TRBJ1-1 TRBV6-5 CASGDRNTEAFF TGTGCCAGCGGGGACAGGAACACTGAAGCTTTCTTT
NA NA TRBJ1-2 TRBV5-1 CASSLLEAGNGYTF TGCGCCAGCAGCCTCCTTGAGGCAGGGAACGGCTACACCTTC
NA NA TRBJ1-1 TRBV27 CASSVQGGGSEAFF TGTGCCAGCAGTGTACAGGGTGGAGGATCTGAAGCTTTCTTT
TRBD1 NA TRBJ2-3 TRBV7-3 CASSLSGQHTDTQYF TGTGCCAGCAGCTTGTCGGGACAGCACACAGATACGCAGTATTTT
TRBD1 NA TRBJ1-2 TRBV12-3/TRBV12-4 CASSPGGRTGYTF TGTGCCAGCAGCCCAGGGGGGCGGACTGGCTACACCTTC
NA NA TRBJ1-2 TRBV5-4 CASSLPQGGGYTF TGTGCCAGCAGCTTGCCACAGGGTGGTGGCTACACCTTC
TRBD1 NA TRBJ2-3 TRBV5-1 CASSGGQGATDTQYF TGCGCCAGCAGCGGGGGACAGGGGGCAACAGATACGCAGTATTTT
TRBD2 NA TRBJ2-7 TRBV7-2 CASSSSLAGGSYEQYF TGTGCCAGCAGCTCGAGCTTAGCGGGGGGGTCCTACGAGCAGTACTTC
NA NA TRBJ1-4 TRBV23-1 CASSQFLGGDEKLFF TGCGCCAGCAGTCAATTCTTGGGGGGAGACGAAAAACTGTTTTTT
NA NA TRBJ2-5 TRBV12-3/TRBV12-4 CASSTRGTQYF TGTGCCAGCTCTACCCGCGGGACCCAGTACTTC
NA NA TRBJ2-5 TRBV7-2 CASSFGEIRETQYF TGTGCCAGCAGCTTCGGGGAGATCCGAGAGACCCAGTACTTC
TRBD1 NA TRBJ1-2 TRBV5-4 CASSGTQGANGYTF TGTGCCAGCAGCGGAACACAGGGGGCGAATGGCTACACCTTC
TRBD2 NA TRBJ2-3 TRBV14 CASSTGQRGITDTQYF TGTGCCAGCAGCACGGGGCAGCGGGGAATCACAGATACGCAGTATTTT
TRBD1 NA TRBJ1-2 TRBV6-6 CASSPRTGTGGSLGYGYTF TGTGCCAGCAGTCCGCGAACCGGGACAGGAGGCTCTCTTGGCTATGGCTACACCTTC
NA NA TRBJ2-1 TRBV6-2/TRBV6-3 CASSYLAASSYNEQFF TGTGCCAGCAGTTACCTTGCGGCTAGCTCCTACAATGAGCAGTTCTTC
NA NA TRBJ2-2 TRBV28 CASLFMNTGELFF TGTGCCAGCCTCTTTATGAACACCGGGGAGCTGTTTTTT
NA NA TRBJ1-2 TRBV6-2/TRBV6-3 CASSYSSRGNGYTF TGTGCCAGCAGTTACTCGAGCAGGGGTAATGGCTACACCTTC
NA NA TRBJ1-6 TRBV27 CASSFGQKDNSPLHF TGTGCCAGCAGTTTCGGACAAAAAGATAATTCACCCCTCCACTTT
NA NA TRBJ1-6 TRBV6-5 CASSRSRQNNSPLHF TGTGCCAGCAGTCGGTCAAGACAGAATAATTCACCCCTCCACTTT
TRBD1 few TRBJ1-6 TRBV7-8 CASSLKGQFSSPLHF TGTGCCAGCAGCTTAAAGGGACAGTTCTCATCACCCCTCCACTTT
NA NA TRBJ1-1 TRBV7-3 CASSSTGNTEAFF TGTGCCAGCAGCTCCACAGGGAACACTGAAGCTTTCTTT
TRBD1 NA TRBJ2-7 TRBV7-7 CASSLDLRTGAYEQYF TGTGCTAGCAGCTTAGATTTAAGGACAGGAGCCTACGAGCAGTACTTC
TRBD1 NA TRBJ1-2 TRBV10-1 CASIRGQGTKNYGYTF TGCGCCAGCATTAGGGGACAGGGGACGAAAAACTATGGCTACACCTTC
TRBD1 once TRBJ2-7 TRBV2 CASSAGQGYYEQYF TGTGCCAGCAGTGCGGGACAGGGATACTACGAGCAGTACTTC
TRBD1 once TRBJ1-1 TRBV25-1 CASRRSGGTEAFF TGTGCCAGCAGAAGGTCAGGGGGCACTGAAGCTTTCTTT